A single sample gave rise to the 32 T cell receptor beta chains below, sequenced in a study of shared clonotypes between healthy human individuals. Method: immunoSEQ multiplex PCR; TCRdb's copy keeps in-frame clones and lacks some. The table records under 1,100,000 clones, 70% to 80% of them present only once. Sequenced: memory CD4+ T cells from PBMCs. Documented subset: CD45RA-negative fraction. The receptor set was obtained from a young man in good health. Some clones in this sample may be carry-over from other donors' samples.

Points on this clone: This likely stems from a read error, as it lies one base from a far larger clone. CDR3 sequence: CAGSPIATNEKLFF. In nucleotides, the CDR3 is TGTGCCGGCAGTCCGATCGCAACTAATGAAAAACTGTTTTTT. The chain combines TRBV14 with TRBJ1-4, with D unresolved. The CDR3 length is 14 residues. Germline V gene data show CDR1 as SGHDN and CDR2 as FVKESK.

As regards this clone: A much larger clone sits a single nucleotide away, making a read error possible. Other DNA sequences in the sample encode the same CDR3. The chain uses TRBV18 and TRBJ2-2, with D perhaps matching TRBD2 (6 bases). The CDR3 length is 15 residues. CDR1 and CDR2 (germline): KGHSH, LQKENI. Trimming removed 2 bases from V and 1 base from J, with 8 bases in between. DNA for the CDR3: TGTGCCAGCTCACCAGGGCGGGGGAACACCGGGGAGCTGTTTTTT. Translating gives CASSPGRGNTGELFF. Combining the CDR3 with reference TRBV18 and TRBJ2-2 gives the whole variable domain NAGVMQNPRHLVRRRGQEARLRCSPMKGHSHVYWYRQLPEEGLKFMVYLQKENIIDESGMPKERFSAEFPKEGPSILRIQQVVRGDSAAYFCASSPGRGNTGELFFGEGSRLTVL.

Many counts were recorded for this clone. The rearrangement links TRBV15 to TRBJ1-2; D is uncertain. CDR1 is LNHNV and CDR2 is YYDKDF in the germline V gene (reference sequence). The CDR3 consists of 15 residues. The V end was cut by 0 bases, the J end by 3 bases, with 11 bases between. The CDR3 DNA is TGTGCCACCAGCAGAGATTATGCAGATCACTATGGCTACACCTTC. Residues: CATSRDYADHYGYTF.

J is TRBJ2-3 and V is TRBV5-1, with 12 nucleotides matching TRBD2. Germline V lookup: CDR1 SGHRS, CDR2 YFSETQ. V lost 2 bases and J lost 8; bases outside the gene matches: 9. The CDR3 loop spans 16 amino acids. DNA for the CDR3: TGCGCCAGCAGCTTCTTTCTAGCGGGAGGGTTCGGTACGCAGTATTTT. This encodes CASSFFLAGGFGTQYF.

This rearrangement joins TRBV6-6 to TRBJ1-5; D gene ambiguous. V lost 6 bases and J 5 bases, leaving 11 bases between the germline ends. CDR1 and CDR2 from the germline V gene are MNHNY and SVGAGI (reference sequence). The CDR3 spans 13 residues. CDR3 residues: CASRLLTDQPQHF. DNA of the CDR3: TGTGCCAGCAGGCTCTTGACCGATCAGCCCCAGCATTTT.

The chain couples TRBV6-6 to TRBJ2-3, with D unresolved. V lost 2 bases to trimming and J lost 6 bases, with 6 bases between them. This CDR3 spans 12 amino acids. Germline values: CDR1 MNHNY, CDR2 SVGAGI (reference sequence). In DNA, the CDR3 is TGTGCCAGCAGTTACGGGGTTGATACGCAGTATTTT. Translated, it gives CASSYGVDTQYF.

Concerning this clone itself: Distinct nucleotide sequences in the sample also encode this CDR3. V and J are TRBV20-1 and TRBJ1-1; D not certain. This CDR3 has 11 residues. V was trimmed by 0 bases and J by 3 bases, leaving 2 bases between them. CDR1 is DFQATT and CDR2 is SNEGSKA in the germline V gene (reference sequence). The CDR3 spells CSAREDTEAFF. In nucleotides, the CDR3 is TGCAGTGCTAGAGAGGACACTGAAGCTTTCTTT.

The chain combines TRBV15 with TRBJ2-2; TRBD2 matches 10 bases. V lost 5 bases, J lost 6 bases, and 3 bases stayed unmatched. This CDR3 comprises 14 residues. Looked up from germline, CDR1 is LNHNV and CDR2 is YYDKDF (reference sequence). The CDR3 nucleotides are TGTGCCACCAGCGGAGGACTAGCGGCCGGGGAGCTGTTTTTT. This translates into CATSGGLAAGELFF.

This clone was observed a few times. CDR3 sequence: CAWTGAGLEEKLFF. Written as DNA, the CDR3 is TGTGCCTGGACAGGCGCGGGTCTGGAGGAAAAACTGTTTTTT. This chain links TRBV30 with TRBJ1-4, with D uncertain. CDR3 length: 14 amino acids. Germline assignment: CDR1 GTSNPN and CDR2 SVGIG (reference sequence). V shed 4 bases and J shed 8 bases, with 17 bases lying between them.

The chain carries TRBV28 and TRBJ1-1; D perhaps matches TRBD1 (6 bases). Trimming left V 7 bases short and J 1 base short, with 19 bases between. This CDR3 spans 16 amino acids. Germline loops: CDR1 MDHEN, CDR2 SYDVKM. The DNA of the CDR3 is TGTGCCAGCACTCCCTCCTGGACGGGGGCGAACACTGAAGCTTTCTTT. Amino acid sequence: CASTPSWTGANTEAFF.

In its sample, this clone was seen a few times. The rearrangement joins TRBV28 to TRBJ2-1; no clear D. The CDR3 has 15 amino acids. Trimming pared 2 bases from V and 5 bases from J, leaving 13 bases between. CDR1 MDHEN and CDR2 SYDVKM come from the germline V gene. Here the CDR3 reads CASSLGGWRNNEQFF. CDR3 nucleotide sequence: TGTGCCAGCAGTTTAGGCGGATGGCGGAACAATGAGCAGTTCTTC.

CDR3 coding DNA: TGTGCCAGCAGCTTGGCGGCAGGAGGCGAGCAGTACTTC. Translating it yields CASSLAAGGEQYF. The chain recombines TRBV5-5 with TRBJ2-7; maybe TRBD2 (5 bases). The CDR3 loop spans 13 amino acids. Per germline, CDR1 SGHKS and CDR2 YYEKEE (reference sequence). Trimming removed 0 bases at V and 6 bases at J, with 10 bases between. Filled out from reference TRBV5-5 and TRBJ2-7, the complete variable domain reads DAGVTQSPTHLIKTRGQQVTLRCSPISGHKSVSWYQQVLGQGPQFIFQYYEKEERGRGNFPDRFSARQFPNYSSELNVNALLLGDSALYLCASSLAAGGEQYFGPGTRLTVT.

This chain joins TRBV27 and TRBJ2-1; 11 positions agree with TRBD2. J gave up 10 bases and V 4 bases, and 6 bases lay outside the gene matches. The CDR3 contains 14 residues. CDR1 MNHEY and CDR2 SMNVEV come from the germline V gene (reference sequence). CDR3 bases: TGTGCCAGCAGTTATCTAGCGGGAGGTGAGGAGCAGTTCTTC. As protein: CASSYLAGGEEQFF.

This clone was observed once. The chain has TRBV7-2 and TRBJ2-5; 8 bases map to TRBD1. The J segment lost 2 bases and the V segment lost 1 base, leaving 3 bases of the junction unmatched. Germline-derived CDR1 and CDR2 are SGHTA and FQGNSA. CDR3 length: 15 amino acids. The CDR3 region has the DNA TGTGCCAGCAGCTTAGTGGGGACAGGTCAAGAGACCCAGTACTTC. Its protein product is CASSLVGTGQETQYF.

The chain combines TRBV6-5 with TRBJ2-5, with 8 nucleotides matching TRBD1. The germline V gene has CDR1 MNHEY and CDR2 SVGAGI. V lost 2 bases and J lost 4; bases outside the gene matches: 3. This CDR3 has 14 residues. The CDR3 nucleotides are TGTGCCAGCAGTTACGGACAGGGTTTAGAGACCCAGTACTTC. It yields the protein CASSYGQGLETQYF.

The rearrangement joins TRBV18 to TRBJ2-3; 14 bases align to TRBD2. Trimming removed 3 bases from V and 4 bases from J; junction bases left unmatched: 3. The germline V gene has CDR1 KGHSH and CDR2 LQKENI. The CDR3 is made up of 16 amino acids. CDR3 DNA: TGTGCCAGCTCACCTCGGACTAGCGGGAGGTCAGATACGCAGTATTTT. Translated: CASSPRTSGRSDTQYF.

The J gene is TRBJ2-3, the V gene TRBV10-3; TRBD2 aligns across 8 bases. Per germline, CDR1 ENHRY and CDR2 SYGVKD. J gave up 4 bases and V 7 bases, and 7 bases lay outside the gene matches. This CDR3 has 14 amino acids. CDR3 amino acids: CAINLDGGADTQYF. CDR3 bases: TGTGCCATCAACCTTGACGGGGGGGCAGATACGCAGTATTTT.

Concerning this clone: At one end, the junction sequence differs from germline, possibly due to a read error. Here the CDR3 reads CASSRSDGEPYF. The DNA of the CDR3 is TGTGCCAGCAGCAGAAGCGACGGGGAGCCGTACTTC. The chain employs TRBV7-9 and TRBJ2-7, with D maybe TRBD2 (5 bases). CDR3 length: 12 amino acids. From germline, CDR1 is SEHNR and CDR2 FQNEAQ (reference sequence).

The chain combines TRBV7-2 with TRBJ1-1; D gene unclear. Germline lookup yields CDR1 SGHTA and CDR2 FQGNSA. V lost 4 bases, J lost 1 base, and 10 bases lay in between. This CDR3 has 14 amino acids. As DNA, the CDR3 is TGTGCCAGCAGCTCGACGCGGGGGAACACTGAAGCTTTCTTT. This encodes CASSSTRGNTEAFF.

In its sample, this clone was seen a few times. This likely stems from a read error, as it lies one base from a far larger clone. This chain joins TRBV7-9 and TRBJ2-7, with TRBD2 as a possible D gene (6 bases). This CDR3 spans 15 amino acids. The V gene's germline CDR1 is SEHNR and CDR2 FQNEAQ (reference sequence). CDR3 in amino acids: CASSPGLADSYERYF. CDR3 nucleotide sequence: TGTGCCAGCAGCCCAGGGTTAGCGGACTCCTACGAGCGGTACTTC.

V gene TRBV6-5 combines with J gene TRBJ2-7; perhaps TRBD1 as D (6 bases). The ends were cut back, 0 bases at V and 4 bases at J, with 13 bases in the middle. CDR3 size: 15 residues. Germline V gene sequence: CDR1 MNHEY, CDR2 SVGAGI. The CDR3 DNA sequence: TGTGCCAGCAGTTACTCATCAGCAGGGGCATACGAGCAGTACTTC. Translated: CASSYSSAGAYEQYF.

The gene calls are TRBV21-1 and TRBJ2-1; the D call TRBD1 from the table was never checked on the DNA. TRBV21-1 constitutes a pseudogene. CDR3 size: 17 residues. The CDR3 DNA sequence: TGTGCCAGCAGCAAAAACGCCGGGACAGGGGGCTCAAATGAGCAGTTCTTC. Its protein is CASSKNAGTGGSNEQFF.

This clone has only one observation. The V call is TRBV2, the J call TRBJ2-2; unclear D gene. V gave up 7 bases and J gave up 3 bases, with 9 bases separating them. The V gene's germline CDR1 is SNHLY and CDR2 FYNNEI. The CDR3 sequence is 13 residues long. CDR3 bases: TGTGCCAGCACCCCTGAAGACACCGGGGAGCTGTTTTTT. Translated: CASTPEDTGELFF.

The chain uses TRBV2 and TRBJ1-2; TRBD1 is a possible D gene (6 bases). The V end lost 3 bases, the J end lost 4 bases, and 15 bases lay between the germline ends. Germline CDR1 and CDR2: SNHLY and FYNNEI. The length of the CDR3 is 15 residues. The CDR3 coding sequence is TGTGCCAGCAGTGATGGACAGAATCGAGTCTATGGCTACACCTTC. Translated: CASSDGQNRVYGYTF.

This chain connects TRBV13 to TRBJ2-3; D is unclear. Per germline, CDR1 PRHDT and CDR2 FYEKMQ (reference sequence). CDR3 length: 13 residues. V lost 2 bases, J lost 5 bases, and 8 bases lay in between. CDR3 nucleotides: TGTGCCAGCAGCTTAAGGCCCCAAGATACGCAGTATTTT. Amino acid sequence: CASSLRPQDTQYF.

This clone was seen repeatedly, ten times or more. The chain is built from TRBV7-9 and TRBJ2-7; D is unresolved. Germline loops: CDR1 SEHNR, CDR2 FQNEAQ (reference sequence). The CDR3 is made up of 16 amino acids. Trimming left V 5 bases short and J 2 bases short, with 19 bases between. Written as DNA, the CDR3 is TGTGCCAGCAGCCACATGTCTCTCTTTAGGCCCTACGAGCAGTACTTC. It codes for CASSHMSLFRPYEQYF. The full variable domain, completed using reference TRBV7-9 and TRBJ2-7, is DTGVSQNPRHKITKRGQNVTFRCDPISEHNRLYWYRQTLGQGPEFLTYFQNEAQLEKSRLLSDRFSAERPKGSFSTLEIQRTEQGDSAMYLCASSHMSLFRPYEQYFGPGTRLTVT.

V usage is TRBV19 and J usage is TRBJ2-7; the D is unclear. Trimming pared 6 bases from V and 0 bases from J, leaving 6 bases between. The germline CDR1 and CDR2 sequences are LNHDA and SQIVND (reference sequence). This CDR3 region has 12 residues. CDR3 amino acids: CASSLNSYEQYF. DNA for the CDR3: TGTGCCAGTAGCTTAAACTCCTACGAGCAGTACTTC.

The CDR3 protein is CASSPTRETQYF. The CDR3 DNA reads TGTGCCAGCAGTCCCACTAGAGAGACCCAGTACTTC. The V call is TRBV27, the J call TRBJ2-5, with D tentatively TRBD2 (5 bases). Germline CDR1 MNHEY, CDR2 SMNVEV (reference sequence). Trimming took 5 bases from V and 4 from J, leaving 8 bases between them. This CDR3 comprises 12 residues.

As to this clone: Other nucleotide sequences from this sample produce the same CDR3. J is TRBJ2-1 and V is TRBV11-1, with 13 bases fitting TRBD2. V gave up 5 bases and J gave up 10 bases; unmatched junction bases: 5. Per germline, CDR1 SGHAT and CDR2 FQDESV (reference sequence). The CDR3 length is 14 residues. The CDR3 nucleotides read TGTGCCAGCAGCCGACTAGCGGGAGGCCCCGAGCAGTTCTTC. Translating it yields CASSRLAGGPEQFF.

The gene calls are TRBV7-8 and TRBJ2-1, with TRBD2 matching 12 bases. The CDR3 is 19 amino acids. From germline, CDR1 is SGHVS and CDR2 FQNEAQ. V shed 5 bases, J shed 9 bases, and the junction held 20 bases outside the gene matches. The chain's CDR3 is CASSTWTLSTSGRGTEQFF. CDR3 nucleotide sequence: TGTGCCAGCAGCACCTGGACCCTTTCGACTAGCGGGAGAGGGACTGAGCAGTTCTTC.

This clone appeared once. Here the CDR3 reads CASSVGPGRSYEQYF. CDR3 nucleotides: TGTGCCAGCAGCGTAGGTCCGGGCCGTTCCTACGAGCAGTACTTC. The J gene is TRBJ2-7, the V gene TRBV9; D is unresolved. Germline lookup yields CDR1 SGDLS and CDR2 YYNGEE. The CDR3 totals 15 residues. V lost 0 bases, J lost 1 base, and 11 bases lay in between. The full variable domain, its missing parts supplied by reference TRBV9 and TRBJ2-7, is DSGVTQTPKHLITATGQRVTLRCSPRSGDLSVYWYQQSLDQGLQFLIQYYNGEERAKGNILERFSAQQFPDLHSELNLSSLELGDSALYFCASSVGPGRSYEQYFGPGTRLTVT.

The V and J genes are TRBV11-3 and TRBJ2-1; 11 nucleotides align to TRBD1. Unmatched junction bases numbered 8, after V lost 0 bases and J lost 7 bases. The CDR3 runs to 17 residues. In germline, CDR1 is SGHNT, CDR2 YENEEA. This CDR3 is CASSLDQPGTGGNEQFF. CDR3 DNA: TGTGCCAGCAGCTTAGATCAACCCGGGACAGGGGGAAATGAGCAGTTCTTC.